A single sample gave rise to the 22 T cell receptor beta chains below, sequenced in a study of blood T cell repertoires in COVID-19. This table comes from immunoSEQ multiplex PCR, and its TCRdb copy is limited to in-frame clones, with some not included. The table includes fewer than 250,000 clones, around 87% detected once. The specimen was peripheral blood. These receptors came from a man between 60 and 70 years old with acute or convalescent COVID-19.

This clone was detected ten times or more. The rearrangement links TRBV11-2 to TRBJ2-3; D remains ambiguous. The CDR3 length is 18 residues. Germline V lookup: CDR1 SGHAT, CDR2 FQNNGV. The V gene lost 2 bases and the J gene lost 0 bases, with 18 bases spanning the gap. The CDR3: CASSLLLLGKSSTDTQYF. DNA of the CDR3: TGTGCCAGCAGCTTATTACTTTTGGGCAAATCTAGCACAGATACGCAGTATTTT.

The chain recombines TRBV5-5 with TRBJ2-2; D is unresolved. CDR1 and CDR2 (germline): SGHKS, YYEKEE (reference sequence). The CDR3 is 16 amino acids. The V and J ends lost 0 bases and 0 bases respectively, with 9 bases between them. The CDR3 DNA reads as TGTGCCAGCAGCTTGGTCCAGAAACCGAACACCGGGGAGCTGTTTTTT. Its translation is CASSLVQKPNTGELFF.

The chain carries TRBV27 and TRBJ1-1; TRBD1 is a possible D gene (5 bases). This CDR3 has 14 residues. CDR1 and CDR2 (germline): MNHEY, SMNVEV (reference sequence). The germline V and J ends were trimmed by 6 bases and 0 bases, with 11 bases remaining between them. Here the CDR3 DNA reads TGTGCCAGCAGCCGGGGGGGGATGAACACTGAAGCTTTCTTT. It encodes CASSRGGMNTEAFF.

This clone was found once. The chain uses TRBV9 and TRBJ2-2; no definite D call. Between the trimmed V and J ends, which lost 0 bases and 4 bases, there was a span of 7 bases. The CDR3 sequence is 14 residues long. Germline V gives CDR1 SGDLS, CDR2 YYNGEE. CDR3 region: CASSVAAVTGELFF. The CDR3 nucleotides are TGTGCCAGCAGCGTAGCTGCGGTCACCGGGGAGCTGTTTTTT.

The J gene is TRBJ2-2, the V gene TRBV7-9, with D perhaps matching TRBD1 (6 bases). Trimming removed 4 bases from V and 1 base from J, with 10 bases in between. Per germline, CDR1 SEHNR and CDR2 FQNEAQ (reference sequence). This CDR3 has 15 amino acids. CDR3 amino acids: CASSYGQRNTGELFF. The CDR3 DNA is TGTGCCAGCAGCTACGGACAGCGGAACACCGGGGAGCTGTTTTTT.

The rearrangement joins TRBV6-4 to TRBJ2-7, with 7 positions matching TRBD2. Germline V lookup: CDR1 MRHNA, CDR2 SNTAGT. The trim removed 0 bases at V and 7 bases at J, leaving 3 bases unmatched. This CDR3 is 13 amino acids long. The CDR3 nucleotides are TGTGCCAGCAGTGACTCTCCGCGGGGGGAGCAGTACTTC. Its translation: CASSDSPRGEQYF.

J is TRBJ1-4 and V is TRBV19; D is perhaps TRBD1 (5 bases). Trimming stripped 8 bases from V and 8 bases from J, with 21 bases between. Germline CDR1 and CDR2: LNHDA and SQIVND (reference sequence). CDR3 size: 15 residues. This CDR3 reads CASQIGGTGGEKLFF. In DNA, the CDR3 is TGTGCCAGTCAGATTGGGGGGACCGGCGGGGAAAAACTGTTTTTT.

The CDR3 coding sequence is TGTGCCAGCAGCGTTCGGCAGGGTAATGAAAAACTGTTTTTT. This encodes CASSVRQGNEKLFF. This chain uses TRBV9 with TRBJ1-4; possibly TRBD1 for D (5 bases). The CDR3 contains 14 residues. Germline V gives CDR1 SGDLS, CDR2 YYNGEE. V was shortened by 2 bases and J by 4 bases, with 9 bases between the two germline ends.

The J gene is TRBJ2-3, the V gene TRBV3-1 (or the pseudogene TRBV3-2), with 7 bases matching TRBD1. Germline V gene data show CDR1 as LGHDT and CDR2 as YNNKEL (reference sequence). The J segment lost 6 bases and the V segment lost 6 bases, leaving 9 bases of the junction unmatched. CDR3 length: 14 residues. The chain's CDR3 is CASSDYTGADTQYF. The CDR3 DNA reads TGTGCCAGCAGTGATTATACAGGGGCCGATACGCAGTATTTT.

J is TRBJ1-2 and V is TRBV19; the D is unclear. Germline V gene data show CDR1 as LNHDA and CDR2 as SQIVND (reference sequence). The V gene lost 7 bases and the J gene lost 4 bases, with 13 bases spanning the gap. The CDR3 totals 13 residues. CDR3 sequence reads: CASTVRDLYGYTF. The CDR3, as DNA: TGTGCCAGTACCGTCCGGGATCTCTATGGCTACACCTTC. The entire variable domain, with the rest obtained from reference TRBV19 and TRBJ1-2, is as follows: DGGITQSPKYLFRKEGQNVTLSCEQNLNHDAMYWYRQDPGQGLRLIYYSQIVNDFQKGDIAEGYSVSREKKESFPLTVTSAQKNPTAFYLCASTVRDLYGYTFGSGTRLTVV.

This rearrangement joins TRBV9 to TRBJ1-3, with D maybe TRBD1 (5 bases). This CDR3 spans 18 amino acids. The V end was cut by 3 bases, the J end by 0 bases, with 19 bases between. Per germline, CDR1 SGDLS and CDR2 YYNGEE. Here the CDR3 reads CASSAAGRPGYSGNTIYF. In nucleotides, the CDR3 is TGTGCCAGCAGCGCAGCCGGCAGACCAGGGTACTCTGGAAACACCATATATTTT.

The chain is built from TRBV11-2 and TRBJ2-1; the D gene is possibly TRBD1 (5 bases). This CDR3 has 11 residues. V was trimmed by 5 bases and J by 13 bases, leaving 12 bases between them. Per germline, CDR1 SGHAT and CDR2 FQNNGV. CDR3 sequence: CASSPDRFQFF. CDR3 bases: TGTGCCAGCAGCCCCGACAGATTCCAGTTCTTC.

The chain links TRBV7-2 to TRBJ2-3; 7 bases align to TRBD2. V shed 4 bases and J 0 bases; nucleotides not matched to a gene: 4. The CDR3 spans 15 residues. The V gene's germline CDR1 is SGHTA and CDR2 FQGNSA. CDR3 protein: CASSWSGDSTDTQYF. CDR3 DNA: TGTGCCAGCAGCTGGAGCGGGGACAGCACAGATACGCAGTATTTT.

The CDR3 sequence is CASSRDSKETQYF. For the CDR3, the DNA is TGTGCCAGCAGTCGGGACAGCAAAGAGACCCAGTACTTC. The genes are TRBV7-9 and TRBJ2-5; 7 nucleotides align to TRBD1. CDR1 is SEHNR, CDR2 FQNEAQ, per germline (reference sequence). V was pared by 6 bases and J by 3 bases, with 4 bases of the junction left unmatched. The CDR3 covers 13 residues.

This clone is classed as medium-sized (0.01 to 0.1%). V usage is TRBV7-9 and J usage is TRBJ1-2; D is uncertain. The V and J ends lost 5 bases and 5 bases respectively, with 9 bases between them. This CDR3 is 12 amino acids long. In germline, CDR1 is SEHNR, CDR2 FQNEAQ (reference sequence). CDR3 nucleotide sequence: TGTGCCAGCAGCCTCCCCCGGTATGGCTACACCTTC. Its translation is CASSLPRYGYTF. Supplemented by reference TRBV7-9 and TRBJ1-2, the full variable domain reads DTGVSQNPRHKITKRGQNVTFRCDPISEHNRLYWYRQTLGQGPEFLTYFQNEAQLEKSRLLSDRFSAERPKGSFSTLEIQRTEQGDSAMYLCASSLPRYGYTFGSGTRLTVV.

This rearrangement joins TRBV28 to TRBJ1-5, with 8 nucleotides matching TRBD1. CDR1 and CDR2 from the germline V gene are MDHEN and SYDVKM. The CDR3 spans 16 residues. The junction had 16 bases not matched to a gene; V was cut back by 6 bases and J by 9 bases. Here the CDR3 DNA reads TGTGCCAGCAGCCCAGGGGGGCAGGGGGCTATTTGGCCCCAGCATTTT. Its translation: CASSPGGQGAIWPQHF.

The rearrangement uses TRBV9 and TRBJ2-5; TRBD2 is a possible D gene (6 bases). Germline assignment: CDR1 SGDLS and CDR2 YYNGEE. The CDR3 is 14 amino acids. The V gene lost 4 bases and the J gene lost 4 bases, with 14 bases spanning the gap. The CDR3 DNA reads as TGTGCCAGCAGCCCGTCCCTCGGGGGAGAGACCCAGTACTTC. It yields the protein CASSPSLGGETQYF.

This clone was seen more than once but under ten times. This rearrangement joins TRBV7-3 to TRBJ2-5; 12 bases are a match to TRBD2. After removal of 4 bases from V and 7 bases from J, the junction contained 10 bases not matched to a gene. There are 16 residues in the CDR3. Germline V CDR1 and CDR2: SGHTA, FQGTGA. CDR3 in amino acids: CASSSGGLAGDGTQYF. The CDR3 DNA is TGTGCCAGCAGCTCCGGGGGACTAGCGGGCGACGGGACCCAGTACTTC. Combining the CDR3 with reference TRBV7-3 and TRBJ2-5 gives the whole variable domain GAGVSQTPSNKVTEKGKYVELRCDPISGHTALYWYRQSLGQGPEFLIYFQGTGAADDSGLPNDRFFAVRPEGSVSTLKIQRTERGDSAVYLCASSSGGLAGDGTQYFGPGTRLLVL.

The chain joins TRBV3-1 (or the pseudogene TRBV3-2) to TRBJ2-5; the match to TRBD2 covers 7 bases. V lost 4 bases, J lost 3 bases, and 8 bases stayed unmatched. The CDR3 runs 15 residues. The germline V gene has CDR1 LGHDT and CDR2 YNNKEL (reference sequence). The CDR3 DNA sequence: TGTGCCAGCAGCCCAATCGGGGGGAGAGAAGAGACCCAGTACTTC. Residues: CASSPIGGREETQYF.

In its sample, this clone was seen once. The CDR3 coding sequence is TGTGCCAGCAGCTCCGACAGGGGATGGGCCGATACGCAGTATTTT. Translation: CASSSDRGWADTQYF. The J gene is TRBJ2-3, the V gene TRBV7-2; TRBD1 matches at 8 bases. The CDR3 length is 15 residues. Germline CDR1 is SGHTA and CDR2 is FQGNSA. V dropped 4 bases and J dropped 6; count of bases not matched to a gene: 9.

The chain couples TRBV6-5 to TRBJ2-6; D unresolved. V dropped 1 base and J dropped 4 bases, with 11 bases sitting between them. Germline V lookup: CDR1 MNHEY, CDR2 SVGAGI. The CDR3 length is 16 residues. The CDR3: CASSYFEVRGANVLTF. The CDR3 DNA reads TGTGCCAGCAGTTACTTCGAGGTGAGAGGGGCCAACGTCCTGACTTTC.

This sequence joins TRBV5-1 and TRBJ2-7; 7 bases line up with TRBD1. Germline V gene data show CDR1 as SGHRS and CDR2 as YFSETQ. The CDR3 covers 16 residues. Germline trimming cut 0 bases from V and 5 bases from J; bases unmatched to any gene: 11. The CDR3: CASSLVGDRVLHEQYF. As DNA, the CDR3 is TGCGCCAGCAGCTTGGTCGGAGACAGGGTCCTTCACGAGCAGTACTTC.